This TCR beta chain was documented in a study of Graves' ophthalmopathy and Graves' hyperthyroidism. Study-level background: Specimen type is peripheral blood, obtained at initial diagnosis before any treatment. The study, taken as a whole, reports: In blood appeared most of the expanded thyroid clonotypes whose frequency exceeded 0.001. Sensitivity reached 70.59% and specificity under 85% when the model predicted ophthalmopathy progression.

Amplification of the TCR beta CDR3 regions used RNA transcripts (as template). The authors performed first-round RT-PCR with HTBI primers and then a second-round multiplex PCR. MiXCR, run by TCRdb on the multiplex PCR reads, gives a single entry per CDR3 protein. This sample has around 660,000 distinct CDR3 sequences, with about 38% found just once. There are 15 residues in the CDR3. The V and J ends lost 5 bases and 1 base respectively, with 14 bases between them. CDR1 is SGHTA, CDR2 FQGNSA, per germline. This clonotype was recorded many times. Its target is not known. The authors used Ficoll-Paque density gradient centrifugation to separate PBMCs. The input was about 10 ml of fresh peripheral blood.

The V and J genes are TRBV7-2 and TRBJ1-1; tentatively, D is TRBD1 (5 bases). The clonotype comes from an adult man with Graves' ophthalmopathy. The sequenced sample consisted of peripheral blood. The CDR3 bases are TGTGCCAGCAGCGAATTCCAGGGTAGGAACACTGAAGCTTTCTTT. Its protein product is CASSEFQGRNTEAFF.